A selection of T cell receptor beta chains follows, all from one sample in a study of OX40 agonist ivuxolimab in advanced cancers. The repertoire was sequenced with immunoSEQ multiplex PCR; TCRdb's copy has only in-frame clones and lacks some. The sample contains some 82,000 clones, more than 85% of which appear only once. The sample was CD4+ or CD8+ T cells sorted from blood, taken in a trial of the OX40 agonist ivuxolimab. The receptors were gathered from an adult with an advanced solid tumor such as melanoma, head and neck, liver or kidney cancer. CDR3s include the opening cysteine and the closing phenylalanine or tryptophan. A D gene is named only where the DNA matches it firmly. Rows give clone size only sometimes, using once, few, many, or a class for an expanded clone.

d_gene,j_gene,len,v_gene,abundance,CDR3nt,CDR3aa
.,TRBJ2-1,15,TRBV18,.,TGTGCCAGCTCACGACGAACTGCCGGTAGCAATGAGCAGTTCTTC,CASSRRTAGSNEQFF
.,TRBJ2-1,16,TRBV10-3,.,TGTGCCATCACCCATAGCGGACCAAGAGAATCAGGTGAGCAGTTCTTC,CAITHSGPRESGEQFF
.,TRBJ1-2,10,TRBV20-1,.,TGCAGTGCTACCGACTATGGCTACACCTTC,CSATDYGYTF
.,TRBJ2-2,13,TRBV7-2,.,TGTGCCAGCAGCTTAGTCGACACCGGGGAGCTGTTTTTT,CASSLVDTGELFF
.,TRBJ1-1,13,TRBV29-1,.,TGCAGCGTTAACCGGCTACAGGCACCTGAAGCTTTCTTT,CSVNRLQAPEAFF
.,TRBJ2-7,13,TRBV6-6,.,TGTGCCAGCAACCCGGGATATATAAACGAGCAGTACTTC,CASNPGYINEQYF
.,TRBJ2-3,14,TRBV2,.,TGTGCCAGCACCCGGGGCCCGGGGGCAGATACGCAGTATTTT,CASTRGPGADTQYF
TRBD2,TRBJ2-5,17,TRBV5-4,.,TGTGCCAGCAGCACTAGACTAGCGGGAGGGCCGGGGGAGACCCAGTACTTC,CASSTRLAGGPGETQYF
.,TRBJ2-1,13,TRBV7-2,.,TGTGCCAGCAGCTTAGTGGGTGGTGATGAGCAGTTCTTC,CASSLVGGDEQFF
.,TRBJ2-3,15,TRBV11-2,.,TGTGCCAGCAGCTTAGTGGCCGGGGGCACAGATACGCAGTATTTT,CASSLVAGGTDTQYF
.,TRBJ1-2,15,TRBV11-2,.,TGTGCCAGCAGCAAACCGACAGTCACTAACTATGGCTACACCTTC,CASSKPTVTNYGYTF
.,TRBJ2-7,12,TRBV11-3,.,TGTGCCAGCAGCTTTCGGACGGTCGAGCAGTACTTC,CASSFRTVEQYF
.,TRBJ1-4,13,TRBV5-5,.,TGTGCCAGCAGCTTGTCTCCTAATGAAAAACTGTTTTTT,CASSLSPNEKLFF
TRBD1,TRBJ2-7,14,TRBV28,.,TGTGCCAGCATCCCGGGACAGTCCTCCTACGAGCAGTACTTC,CASIPGQSSYEQYF
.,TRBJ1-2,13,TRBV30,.,TGTGCCTGGAGCCTGATGGGGGGCAATGGCTACACCTTC,CAWSLMGGNGYTF
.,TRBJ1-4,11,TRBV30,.,TGTGCCTGGAGTGTATCTGAAAAACTGTTTTTT,CAWSVSEKLFF
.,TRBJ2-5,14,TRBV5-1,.,TGCGCCAGCCGTGGGGTCGCCAGCCAAGAGACCCAGTACTTC,CASRGVASQETQYF
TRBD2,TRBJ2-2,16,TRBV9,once,TGTGCCAGCAGCATCACTAGCGGGAGGGCAGTCGGGGAGCTGTTTTTT,CASSITSGRAVGELFF
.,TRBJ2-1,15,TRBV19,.,TGTGCCAGTAGTATTACTCGGACTCAGTACAATGAGCAGTTCTTC,CASSITRTQYNEQFF
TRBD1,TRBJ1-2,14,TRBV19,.,TGTGCCAGTAGAACCGGGACAGCTCTCTATGGCTACACCTTC,CASRTGTALYGYTF
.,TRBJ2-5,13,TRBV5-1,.,TGCGCCAGCAGCTTCAGGCTCCAAGAGACCCAGTACTTC,CASSFRLQETQYF
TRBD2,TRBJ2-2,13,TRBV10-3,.,TGTGCCACCCGGACTAGCGGGACTGGGGAGCTGTTTTTT,CATRTSGTGELFF